This is a list of T cell receptor beta chains from one sample in a study of T-cell reconstitution after alpha-beta-depleted transplantation in children. TCRdb passed the PCR reads through MiXCR, listing each CDR3 protein once. The sample contains approximately 800,000 distinct CDR3 sequences, approximately 15% of which appear only once. Sample: PBMCs, mostly from graft donor cells, taken 360 days after TCRalphabeta/CD19-depleted stem cell transplant. These receptors were obtained from a male patient younger than 18 who had a stem cell transplant for acute lymphoblastic leukemia, so the T cells may come from the graft donor. Both conserved end residues are part of each CDR3. D genes are given only for firm matches. Clone size appears in some rows only: once, few, many, or a class for an expanded clone.

V	D	size	J	CDR3	DNA
TRBV7-6	.	.	TRBJ2-2	CASSVLPYTGELFF	TGTGCCAGTTCGGTACTACCCTACACCGGGGAGCTGTTTTTT
TRBV10-3	TRBD1	many	TRBJ1-6	CAISLWDSPNSPLHF	TGTGCCATCAGTCTATGGGACAGCCCTAATTCACCCCTCCACTTT
TRBV2	.	.	TRBJ2-7	CASSSDFISSSYEQYF	TGTGCCAGCAGTTCGGACTTTATTAGCAGCTCCTACGAGCAGTACTTC
TRBV12-3/TRBV12-4	.	many	TRBJ1-1	CASSPREDTEAFF	TGTGCCAGCAGTCCCCGGGAGGACACTGAAGCTTTCTTT
TRBV4-1	TRBD1	.	TRBJ2-5	CASSQDAQGRETQYF	TGCGCCAGCAGCCAAGATGCACAGGGGAGAGAGACCCAGTACTTC
TRBV7-9	.	.	TRBJ2-7	CASSSNRVVEQYF	TGTGCCAGCAGCTCTAACAGGGTAGTCGAGCAGTACTTC
TRBV28	TRBD1	few	TRBJ2-1	CASSGTGVSGEQFF	TGTGCCAGCAGCGGGACAGGGGTGTCGGGAGAGCAGTTCTTC
TRBV3-1	TRBD2	once	TRBJ2-7	CASSQGVIQGGDEQYF	TGTGCCAGCAGCCAAGGGGTAATTCAGGGAGGGGACGAGCAGTACTTC
TRBV24-1	TRBD2	.	TRBJ2-1	CATSDFLAGRGYNEQFF	TGTGCCACCAGTGATTTTCTAGCGGGAAGGGGTTACAATGAGCAGTTCTTC
TRBV7-3	.	few	TRBJ2-3	CASSLNGGRATDTQYF	TGTGCCAGCAGCTTAAACGGCGGAAGGGCCACAGATACGCAGTATTTT
TRBV5-1	TRBD2	few	TRBJ2-4	CASSLTSGIVLAKNIQYF	TGCGCCAGCAGCTTGACTAGCGGGATTGTCCTAGCCAAAAACATTCAGTACTTC
TRBV29-1	.	few	TRBJ2-5	CSVDSGTQYF	TGCAGCGTTGATTCTGGGACCCAGTACTTC
TRBV7-9	.	many	TRBJ2-3	CASSSVTADTQYF	TGTGCCAGCAGCTCAGTGACGGCAGATACGCAGTATTTT
TRBV6-5	.	few	TRBJ2-5	CASSYITTSKQETQYF	TGTGCCAGCAGTTACATCACCACTAGCAAACAAGAGACCCAGTACTTC
TRBV21-1	.	.	TRBJ2-1	CASSGGTSGSPQQFF	TGTGCCAGCAGCGGAGGGACTAGCGGAAGCCCCCAGCAGTTCTTC
TRBV6-5	.	.	TRBJ2-1	CASVRYNEQFF	TGTGCCAGCGTGAGGTACAATGAGCAGTTCTTC
TRBV20-1	TRBD1	few	TRBJ2-2	CSARGTVGGELFF	TGCAGTGCTAGGGGGACAGTCGGCGGGGAGCTGTTTTTT
TRBV11-2	TRBD2	few	TRBJ2-7	CASSLGLAGRGRSYEQYF	TGTGCCAGCAGCTTAGGACTAGCGGGAAGGGGGCGGTCCTACGAGCAGTACTTC
TRBV20-1	TRBD1	many	TRBJ2-1	CSASRQGRIYNEQFF	TGCAGTGCCTCACGACAGGGAAGGATATACAATGAGCAGTTCTTC
TRBV20-1	.	.	TRBJ2-1	CSARGARPEVVYEQFF	TGCAGTGCTAGAGGAGCTCGCCCCGAGGTGGTATATGAGCAGTTCTTC
TRBV12-3/TRBV12-4	.	few	TRBJ2-2	CASTLLRKNTGELFF	TGTGCCAGCACCCTCCTCAGGAAGAACACCGGGGAGCTGTTTTTT
TRBV28	TRBD1	.	TRBJ2-7	CASTPGQGISYEQYF	TGTGCCAGCACCCCGGGACAGGGAATCTCCTACGAGCAGTACTTC
TRBV25-1	.	.	TRBJ2-7	CASSEDSGSYEQYF	TGTGCCAGCAGTGAAGACAGCGGCTCCTACGAGCAGTACTTC
TRBV19	TRBD1	.	TRBJ2-3	CASSAVPGQWPSTDTQYF	TGTGCCAGTAGTGCCGTCCCGGGACAGTGGCCAAGCACAGATACGCAGTATTTT
TRBV6-1	.	.	TRBJ2-1	CASRADSPAEQFF	TGTGCCAGCAGAGCGGACAGTCCGGCAGAGCAGTTCTTC
TRBV2	.	few	TRBJ2-1	CASKGEGSPNEQFF	TGTGCCAGCAAGGGGGAGGGGAGTCCCAATGAGCAGTTCTTC
TRBV12-3/TRBV12-4	TRBD1	.	TRBJ1-2	CASSIGQANYGYTF	TGTGCCAGCAGCATCGGACAGGCCAACTATGGCTACACCTTC
TRBV27	TRBD1	many	TRBJ2-7	CASSFSGTGRFEQYF	TGTGCCAGCAGTTTCTCCGGGACAGGAAGGTTCGAGCAGTACTTC
TRBV7-9	TRBD1	few	TRBJ1-1	CASRIQGAEAFF	TGTGCCAGCAGGATACAGGGGGCTGAAGCTTTCTTT
TRBV7-2	.	.	TRBJ2-7	CASSPRGSTLGF	TGTGCCAGCAGCCCCCGGGGATCCACCTTGGGCTTC
TRBV5-5	TRBD1	.	TRBJ2-7	CASSSRGGDRGTYEQYF	TGTGCCAGCAGTTCTCGGGGTGGGGACAGGGGGACCTACGAGCAGTACTTC
TRBV4-1	.	.	TRBJ2-4	CASSHSRLAKNIQYF	TGCGCCAGCAGCCACTCCCGACTGGCAAAGAACATTCAGTACTTC
TRBV5-1	.	few	TRBJ2-1	CASTVQGGSYNEQFF	TGCGCCAGCACTGTACAGGGGGGGTCCTACAATGAGCAGTTCTTC
TRBV5-1	.	few	TRBJ2-7	CASTTGTSSYEQYF	TGCGCCAGCACGACAGGGACTAGCTCCTACGAGCAGTACTTC
TRBV10-3	.	.	TRBJ2-6	CAISEPPLAGTRKPGANVLTF	TGTGCCATCAGTGAGCCCCCCCTCGCCGGGACCCGTAAACCTGGGGCCAACGTCCTGACTTTC
TRBV7-6	TRBD2	.	TRBJ2-3	CASSLAPSGRALDTQYF	TGTGCCAGCAGCTTAGCGCCTAGCGGGAGAGCTTTGGATACGCAGTATTTT
TRBV6-1	.	few	TRBJ2-1	CASRGGAEKYNEQFF	TGTGCCAGCAGGGGGGGGGCGGAGAAGTACAATGAGCAGTTCTTC
TRBV7-9	.	.	TRBJ1-1	CASRAQGREAEAFF	TGTGCCAGCAGGGCCCAGGGGCGGGAAGCTGAAGCTTTCTTT
TRBV12-3/TRBV12-4	TRBD2	.	TRBJ2-1	CASSPGLAENEQFF	TGTGCCAGCAGTCCGGGACTAGCGGAGAATGAGCAGTTCTTC
TRBV5-1	TRBD1	many	TRBJ2-7	CASSLALGQGYEQYF	TGCGCCAGCAGCTTGGCCTTGGGACAGGGGTACGAGCAGTACTTC
TRBV20-1	.	.	TRBJ2-6	CSASHSSGANVLTF	TGCAGTGCTTCTCATAGCTCTGGGGCCAACGTCCTGACTTTC
TRBV2	TRBD2	few	TRBJ2-7	CASSWLAGEPRREQYF	TGTGCCAGCAGTTGGCTAGCGGGAGAGCCTAGGAGGGAGCAGTACTTC
TRBV4-2	.	.	TRBJ2-3	CASSRAGTTQYF	TGTGCCAGCAGCCGAGCCGGGACTACGCAGTATTTT
TRBV18	TRBD1	once	TRBJ2-7	CASSPDRGQHEQYF	TGTGCCAGCTCCCCGGACAGGGGGCAACACGAGCAGTACTTC
TRBV2	TRBD1	many	TRBJ1-4	CASSSGQGRSEKLFF	TGTGCCAGCAGCTCGGGACAGGGACGAAGTGAAAAACTGTTTTTT
TRBV5-5	.	.	TRBJ1-4	CASSLSFPGLNEKLFF	TGTGCCAGCAGCTTGTCGTTTCCAGGGTTGAATGAAAAACTGTTTTTT
TRBV27	TRBD2	.	TRBJ2-5	CASASSGNRQETQYF	TGTGCCAGCGCCTCTAGCGGGAACCGACAAGAGACCCAGTACTTC
TRBV6-1	TRBD1	.	TRBJ2-7	CASSRDSVLNEQYF	TGTGCCAGCAGCCGGGACAGCGTCCTGAACGAGCAGTACTTC
TRBV15	TRBD2	many	TRBJ2-1	CATSREGTSGSHNEQFF	TGTGCCACCAGCAGAGAGGGGACTAGCGGGTCCCACAATGAGCAGTTCTTC
TRBV12-3/TRBV12-4	.	.	TRBJ2-2	CASPKGQGAGELFF	TGTGCCAGCCCAAAAGGGCAGGGTGCTGGGGAGCTGTTTTTT
TRBV20-1	TRBD2	.	TRBJ2-7	CSASKAGARFYEQYF	TGCAGTGCCTCCAAAGCGGGAGCCCGCTTTTACGAGCAGTACTTC
TRBV4-1	.	.	TRBJ1-6	CASSQVADNSPLHF	TGCGCCAGCAGCCAAGTAGCAGATAATTCACCCCTCCACTTT
TRBV2	.	.	TRBJ1-6	CASSYRSPLHF	TGTGCCAGCAGTTACCGAAGTCCCCTCCACTTT
TRBV5-1	TRBD2	few	TRBJ2-1	CASSARLAEISYNEQFF	TGCGCCAGCAGCGCAAGACTAGCGGAGATCTCCTACAATGAGCAGTTCTTC
TRBV29-1	.	.	TRBJ2-5	CSVGKTGFGETQYF	TGCAGCGTTGGAAAGACAGGATTTGGAGAGACCCAGTACTTC
TRBV20-1	.	few	TRBJ2-7	CSAQTPSYEQYF	TGCAGTGCGCAAACCCCCAGCTACGAGCAGTACTTC
TRBV5-1	TRBD1	few	TRBJ1-4	CASSFRDRGSEKLFF	TGCGCCAGCAGCTTTCGGGACAGGGGAAGTGAAAAACTGTTTTTT
TRBV7-6	TRBD1	few	TRBJ2-5	CASSFRVTGATSETQYF	TGTGCCAGCAGCTTCCGGGTGACAGGGGCGACGAGTGAGACCCAGTACTTC